Shown below are 24 T cell receptor beta chains from a single sample sequenced in a study of cytomegalovirus exposure and HLA in healthy donors. With 60 Vbeta and 13 Jbeta primers, the PCR was carried out. Measured with immunoSEQ multiplex PCR; TCRdb has only the in-frame clones, and not every one. Among over 100,000 clones listed, about 9.1% were seen once. Material for sequencing was PBMCs. The receptors derive from a woman in her thirties or forties in good health and CMV-seropositive.

This chain joins TRBV6-1 and TRBJ1-2; 7 bases are a match to TRBD1. The junction had 4 bases not matched to a gene; V was cut back by 9 bases and J by 0 bases. The CDR3 is 13 residues long. Germline CDR1 MNHNS, CDR2 SASEGT. The CDR3 region is CASNRGTNYGYTF. CDR3 coding DNA: TGTGCCAGTAACAGGGGTACTAACTATGGCTACACCTTC.

This clone came up a few times. The genes are TRBV2 and TRBJ1-2; 8 positions match TRBD1. The trim removed 4 bases at V and 5 bases at J, leaving 3 bases unmatched. The CDR3 spans 13 residues. Looked up from germline, CDR1 is SNHLY and CDR2 is FYNNEI. The DNA of the CDR3 is TGTGCCAGCAGTGGGACAGGGTTATATGGCTACACCTTC. Amino acids: CASSGTGLYGYTF.

In the case of this clone: Other DNA sequences of this sample code for an identical CDR3. V is TRBV29-1 and J is TRBJ2-3; the match to TRBD1 covers 9 bases. CDR3 size: 13 residues. Germline CDR1 is SQVTM and CDR2 is ANQGSEA. Trimming took 6 bases from V and 2 from J; bases not matched to a gene: 3. CDR3 in amino acids: CSVDRGNTDTQYF. CDR3 nucleotide sequence: TGCAGCGTGGACAGGGGCAACACAGATACGCAGTATTTT.

The V and J genes are TRBV5-6 and TRBJ2-7; no clear D. The CDR3 has 14 residues. Trimming removed 4 bases from V and 6 bases from J, with 17 bases in between. Germline assignment: CDR1 SGHDT and CDR2 YYEEEE. In DNA, the CDR3 is TGTGCCAGCAGCCCCCCCGCTAAGACGGGCGAGCAGTACTTC. Translated, it gives CASSPPAKTGEQYF.

The V call is TRBV27, the J call TRBJ2-7, with 7 bases fitting TRBD1. The J segment lost 4 bases and the V segment lost 2 bases, leaving 2 bases of the junction unmatched. CDR3 size: 13 residues. Germline CDR1 reads MNHEY; CDR2 reads SMNVEV (reference sequence). The CDR3, as DNA: TGTGCCAGCAGTTTAGGCAGGGGGTACGAGCAGTACTTC. Protein sequence: CASSLGRGYEQYF.

The chain joins TRBV19 to TRBJ2-3; 11 bases are shared with TRBD2. This CDR3 has 18 residues. Germline V gene data show CDR1 as LNHDA and CDR2 as SQIVND (reference sequence). The V gene end was trimmed by 3 bases and the J gene end by 1 base; junction bases not matched to a gene: 9. CDR3 DNA sequence: TGTGCCAGTAGTATTCTCGGGACTAGCGGTATTGGCACAGATACGCAGTATTTT. It encodes CASSILGTSGIGTDTQYF.

The chain uses TRBV4-1 and TRBJ1-2; D remains ambiguous. Trimming left V 1 base short and J 0 bases short, with 9 bases between. Germline CDR1 is MGHRA and CDR2 is YSYEKL. CDR3 length: 15 residues. The CDR3 sequence: CASSQGADTNYGYTF. The CDR3 DNA reads as TGCGCCAGCAGCCAAGGGGCTGACACTAACTATGGCTACACCTTC.

On this clone itself: The junction departs from the called germline gene at one end, perhaps through a read error. The chain links TRBV6-5 to TRBJ2-1; weak D call: TRBD2 (6 bases). Germline V gene data show CDR1 as MNHEY and CDR2 as SVGAGI. The CDR3 is 11 residues long. Here the CDR3 reads CASSSGVYCVF. In DNA, the CDR3 is TGTGCCAGCAGTTCGGGAGTGTATTGTGTCTTC.

The chain uses TRBV19 and TRBJ2-5; D call uncertain. The CDR3 spans 14 residues. With 1 base removed from V and 5 bases from J, the gap between germline ends came to 11 bases. Per germline, CDR1 LNHDA and CDR2 SQIVND (reference sequence). As DNA, the CDR3 is TGTGCCAGTAGTATAGCAGGAAGGTCTGAGACCCAGTACTTC. Protein: CASSIAGRSETQYF.

Only a few counts were recorded for this clone. The chain recombines TRBV9 with TRBJ2-7, with TRBD2 as a possible D gene (5 bases). This CDR3 contains 15 residues. Per germline, CDR1 SGDLS and CDR2 YYNGEE. V was trimmed by 2 bases and J by 4 bases, leaving 16 bases between them. DNA of the CDR3: TGTGCCAGCAGCGTCGGCATCGGGAAAAGGTACGAGCAGTACTTC. It specifies CASSVGIGKRYEQYF.

This clone was picked up a small number of times. V and J are TRBV7-2 and TRBJ1-1, with a tentative D call TRBD1 (6 bases). The CDR3 runs 14 residues. The V end was cut by 3 bases, the J end by 3 bases, with 11 bases between. CDR1 is SGHTA and CDR2 is FQGNSA in the germline V gene. The CDR3 DNA reads as TGTGCCAGCAGCTTCCAGGGGAGGGACACTGAAGCTTTCTTT. Amino acid sequence: CASSFQGRDTEAFF.

This clone was found a few times. The gene calls are TRBV6-4 and TRBJ2-3; TRBD2 matches at 10 bases. Trimming cost V 4 bases and J 2 bases; bases outside gene matches: 12. CDR1 and CDR2 (germline): MRHNA, SNTAGT. The CDR3 consists of 18 residues. CDR3 sequence reads: CASSARGLAGAPTDTQYF. The CDR3 DNA sequence: TGTGCCAGCAGTGCCCGTGGTCTAGCGGGGGCCCCCACAGATACGCAGTATTTT.

This chain connects TRBV5-1 to TRBJ1-1, with 10 bases aligning to TRBD1. Germline V gene lookup returns CDR1 SGHRS and CDR2 YFSETQ. Trimming took 1 base from V and 7 from J; bases not matched to a gene: 10. The CDR3 covers 16 residues. The CDR3 DNA reads TGCGCCAGCAGCTTGAGGGCCGGGACAGGGGAGAATGAAGCTTTCTTT. Amino acid sequence: CASSLRAGTGENEAFF.

V is TRBV25-1 and J is TRBJ2-6; tentative D call: TRBD2 (5 bases). CDR1 and CDR2 from the germline V gene are MGHDK and SYGVNS. With 4 bases removed from V and 0 bases from J, the gap between germline ends came to 10 bases. This CDR3 has 16 residues. The CDR3 loop is CASSGLRGSGANVLTF. The CDR3, as DNA: TGTGCCAGCAGTGGGCTCCGGGGCTCTGGGGCCAACGTCCTGACTTTC.

A few counts support this clone. J is TRBJ2-7 and V is TRBV2, with 7 bases lining up with TRBD1. V shed 10 bases and J 0 bases; nucleotides not matched to a gene: 12. CDR3 length: 15 residues. Germline V lookup: CDR1 SNHLY, CDR2 FYNNEI. As DNA, the CDR3 is TGTGCCACCATTCCCTCCGACAGGGCCTCCTACGAGCAGTACTTC. Protein sequence: CATIPSDRASYEQYF.

The table lists this clone with a few counts. V usage is TRBV7-7 and J usage is TRBJ2-5; maybe TRBD2 (6 bases). Per germline, CDR1 SSHAT and CDR2 FNYEAQ (reference sequence). V was shortened by 3 bases and J by 2 bases, with 13 bases between the two germline ends. This CDR3 has 15 residues. The CDR3 loop reads CASSFGLATQETQYF. In nucleotides, the CDR3 is TGTGCCAGCAGCTTTGGGCTAGCGACTCAAGAGACCCAGTACTTC.

The chain recombines TRBV2 with TRBJ1-5, with D perhaps TRBD1 (6 bases). In germline, CDR1 is SNHLY, CDR2 FYNNEI. Trimming removed 8 bases from V and 2 bases from J, with 7 bases in between. The CDR3 runs 12 residues. The DNA of the CDR3 is TGTGCCAGCCACAGGGGCAATCAGCCCCAGCATTTT. This codes for CASHRGNQPQHF.

J is TRBJ2-2 and V is TRBV9; TRBD1 aligns across 8 bases. Germline V gives CDR1 SGDLS, CDR2 YYNGEE. CDR3 length: 15 amino acids. Trimming cost V 4 bases and J 4 bases; bases outside gene matches: 6. CDR3 sequence reads: CASSLDRESTGELFF. In DNA form, the CDR3 reads TGTGCCAGCAGCCTGGACAGGGAAAGCACCGGGGAGCTGTTTTTT.

This rearrangement joins TRBV25-1 to TRBJ2-5; D remains unclear. The DNA end is more similar to TRBJ2-7, so the J call may be wrong. CDR1 and CDR2 from the germline V gene are MGHDK and SYGVNS. The CDR3 has 12 amino acids. CDR3 coding DNA: TGTGCCAGCAGCTTCCGAACCTACGAGCAGTACTTC. Its translation: CASSFRTYEQYF.

This clone was seen only a few times. V and J are TRBV5-4 and TRBJ2-3, with 9 bases that match TRBD2. Unmatched junction bases numbered 7, after V lost 2 bases and J lost 6 bases. The CDR3 runs 15 residues. Germline V CDR1 and CDR2: SGHNT, YYREEE (reference sequence). In DNA, the CDR3 is TGTGCCAGCAGCTTTGGCGGGGGGGCCAGGGATACGCAGTATTTT. Its protein is CASSFGGGARDTQYF.

The rearrangement links TRBV5-1 to TRBJ1-1; D uncertain. V was pared by 4 bases and J by 0 bases, with 25 bases between. This CDR3 has 19 residues. Germline V gene data show CDR1 as SGHRS and CDR2 as YFSETQ. Written as DNA, the CDR3 is TGCGCCAGCAGCAAAGAGCGGAGGGAAGGTTGGGAGGTGAACACTGAAGCTTTCTTT. It encodes CASSKERREGWEVNTEAFF.

This CDR3 is CASSALIGPQHF. CDR3 bases: TGTGCCAGCAGTGCCTTAATCGGGCCCCAGCATTTT. The chain employs TRBV6-1 and TRBJ1-5; D call uncertain. Between the trimmed V and J ends, which lost 4 bases and 9 bases, there was a span of 10 bases. Germline CDR1 reads MNHNS; CDR2 reads SASEGT. CDR3 length: 12 amino acids.

This chain uses TRBV5-1 with TRBJ1-6, with D unclear. Per germline, CDR1 SGHRS and CDR2 YFSETQ. V was pared by 0 bases and J by 0 bases, with 7 bases between. This CDR3 spans 16 amino acids. CDR3 bases: TGCGCCAGCAGCTTGGGAGGAAGCTCCTATAATTCACCCCTCCACTTT. Protein: CASSLGGSSYNSPLHF.

The chain is built from TRBV2 and TRBJ2-5; 11 positions agree with TRBD1. CDR3 size: 16 residues. V lost 4 bases to trimming and J lost 3 bases; unmatched junction nucleotides: 7. Germline V gene data show CDR1 as SNHLY and CDR2 as FYNNEI. The CDR3 reads CASSGRRTGGEETQYF. As DNA, the CDR3 is TGTGCCAGCAGTGGACGGAGGACAGGGGGCGAAGAGACCCAGTACTTC. The complete variable domain, with remaining parts taken from reference TRBV2 and TRBJ2-5, reads EPEVTQTPSHQVTQMGQEVILRCVPISNHLYFYWYRQILGQKVEFLVSFYNNEISEKSEIFDDQFSVERPDGSNFTLKIRSTKLEDSAMYFCASSGRRTGGEETQYFGPGTRLLVL.